These 7 T cell receptor beta chains share one sample of origin, sequenced in a study of regulatory T cells in long-lasting Graves disease. CDR3-region Arm-PCR and iRepertoire HTBI primers produced the TCR beta libraries. TCRdb used MiXCR to reprocess the multiplex PCR reads, holding one entry per CDR3 protein. The data show over 200,000 distinct CDR3 sequences, approximately 20% seen once. Time point defined: newly diagnosed GD, antithyroid drugs for less than 3 months. The TCR library used RNA extracted from PBMCs. This sample was shared with a second study, whose subject was T cells in Graves' hyperthyroidism and ophthalmopathy.

The material sequenced was peripheral blood mononuclear cells (PBMCs), taken at new diagnosis, from a patient treated with antithyroid drugs. The origin of the receptors is a woman aged 25 to 45 with Graves disease.

This clonotype was seen ten or more times. V and J are TRBV10-3 and TRBJ1-1; D uncertain. CDR3 length equals 14 residues. Germline V gene lookup returns CDR1 ENHRY and CDR2 SYGVKD. The ends were cut back, 2 bases at V and 3 bases at J, with 10 bases in the middle. The CDR3 protein is CAISEGRRHTEAFF. In nucleotides, the CDR3 is TGTGCCATCAGTGAGGGACGGCGGCACACTGAAGCTTTCTTT.

This clonotype is a singleton in its sample. A much larger clone sits a single nucleotide away, making a read error possible. The rearrangement joins TRBV18 to TRBJ1-2; possibly TRBD1 for D (6 bases). The CDR3 sequence is 12 residues long. The germline V gene has CDR1 KGHSH and CDR2 LQKENI. CDR3 nucleotides: TGTGCCAGCTTCGATTGGGGGGCTGGCTGCACCTTC. Protein: CASFDWGAGCTF.

Only a few counts were recorded for this clonotype. This chain uses TRBV2 with TRBJ1-6; no clear D. This CDR3 comprises 15 residues. From germline, CDR1 is SNHLY and CDR2 FYNNEI. The V end was cut by 3 bases, the J end by 7 bases, with 13 bases between. The DNA of the CDR3 is TGTGCCAGCAGTGATCAGGAGCCAAGGAATTCACCCCTCCACTTT. Protein product: CASSDQEPRNSPLHF.

This clonotype was seen only a few times. The junction departs from germline at one end; a sequencing error may be responsible. For the CDR3, the DNA is TGCGCCAGCAGCCTTCGACAGGGGGAGAGCACTGAAGCTTTCTTT. The encoded protein is CASSLRQGESTEAFF. The chain has TRBV11-2 and TRBJ1-1; TRBD1 matches at 9 bases. CDR3 length: 15 amino acids. CDR1 is SGHAT and CDR2 is FQNNGV in the germline V gene.

This clonotype was detected many times. V is TRBV6-1 and J is TRBJ2-2; 10 nucleotides line up with TRBD1. This CDR3 has 16 amino acids. Trimming took 7 bases from V and 5 from J; bases not matched to a gene: 10. Looked up from germline, CDR1 is MNHNS and CDR2 is SASEGT. The CDR3 DNA sequence: TGTGCCAGCAACCGGGACAGGGGAATTGAGACCGGGGAGCTGTTTTTT. This codes for CASNRDRGIETGELFF.

This clonotype was counted ten times or more. The chain carries TRBV11-3 and TRBJ1-1; no firm D call. CDR3 length: 13 amino acids. Trimming shortened V by 3 bases and J by 4 bases, and 9 bases separated the two germline ends. Germline CDR1 is SGHNT and CDR2 is YENEEA. CDR3 DNA: TGTGCCAGCAGCTTCCCAGGCTCCACTGAAGCTTTCTTT. It yields the protein CASSFPGSTEAFF.

This clonotype was seen a few times. This chain connects TRBV20-1 to TRBJ2-1, with D perhaps TRBD1 or TRBD2 (6 bases each). V was pared by 6 bases and J by 7 bases, with 16 bases between. The CDR3 spans 13 residues. Germline V gene lookup returns CDR1 DFQATT and CDR2 SNEGSKA (reference sequence). The CDR3 is CSARGGPGNEQFF. The CDR3 DNA reads as TGCAGTGCCCGAGGGGGGCCGGGGAATGAGCAGTTCTTC.